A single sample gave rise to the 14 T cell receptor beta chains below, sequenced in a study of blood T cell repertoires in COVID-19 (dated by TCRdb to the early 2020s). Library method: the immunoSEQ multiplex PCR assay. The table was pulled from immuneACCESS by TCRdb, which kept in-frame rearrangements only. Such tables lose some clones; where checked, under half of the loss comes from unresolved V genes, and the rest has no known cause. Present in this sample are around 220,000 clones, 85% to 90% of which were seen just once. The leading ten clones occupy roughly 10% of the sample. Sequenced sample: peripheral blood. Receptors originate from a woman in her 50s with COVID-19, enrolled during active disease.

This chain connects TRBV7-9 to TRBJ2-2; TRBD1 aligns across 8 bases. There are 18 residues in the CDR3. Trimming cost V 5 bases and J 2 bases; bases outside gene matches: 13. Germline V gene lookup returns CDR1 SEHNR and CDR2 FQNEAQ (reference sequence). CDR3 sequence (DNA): TGTGCCAGCAGCATACCGGGAATGACAGGGGTTAACACCGGGGAGCTGTTTTTT. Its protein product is CASSIPGMTGVNTGELFF.

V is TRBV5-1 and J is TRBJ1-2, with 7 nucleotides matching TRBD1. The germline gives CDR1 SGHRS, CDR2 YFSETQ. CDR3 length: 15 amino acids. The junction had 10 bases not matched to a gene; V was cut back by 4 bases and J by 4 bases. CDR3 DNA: TGCGCCAGCAGCACGGCTGAGGGACAGCTCTATGGCTACACCTTC. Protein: CASSTAEGQLYGYTF.

The CDR3 sequence is CASSMVGAVTEAFF. CDR3 sequence (DNA): TGTGCCAGTAGTATGGTGGGGGCGGTTACTGAAGCTTTCTTT. This chain uses TRBV19 with TRBJ1-1; weak D call: TRBD1 (6 bases). V was trimmed by 3 bases and J by 5 bases, leaving 13 bases between them. The CDR3 spans 14 residues. Germline lookup yields CDR1 LNHDA and CDR2 SQIVND (reference sequence). The whole variable domain, remainder taken from reference TRBV19 and TRBJ1-1, is DGGITQSPKYLFRKEGQNVTLSCEQNLNHDAMYWYRQDPGQGLRLIYYSQIVNDFQKGDIAEGYSVSREKKESFPLTVTSAQKNPTAFYLCASSMVGAVTEAFFGQGTRLTVV.

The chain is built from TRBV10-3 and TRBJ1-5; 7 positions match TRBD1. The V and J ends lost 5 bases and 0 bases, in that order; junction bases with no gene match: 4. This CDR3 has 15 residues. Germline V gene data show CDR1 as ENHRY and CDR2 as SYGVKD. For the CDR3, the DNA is TGTGCCATCAGTCCAGACAGGGATAGCAATCAGCCCCAGCATTTT. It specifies CAISPDRDSNQPQHF.

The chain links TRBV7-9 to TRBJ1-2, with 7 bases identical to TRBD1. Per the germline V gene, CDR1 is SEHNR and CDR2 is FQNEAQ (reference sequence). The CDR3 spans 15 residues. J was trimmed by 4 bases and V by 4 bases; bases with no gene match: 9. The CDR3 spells CASSSSLRGRYGYTF. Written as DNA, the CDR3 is TGTGCCAGCAGCTCGAGCCTAAGGGGGCGCTATGGCTACACCTTC.

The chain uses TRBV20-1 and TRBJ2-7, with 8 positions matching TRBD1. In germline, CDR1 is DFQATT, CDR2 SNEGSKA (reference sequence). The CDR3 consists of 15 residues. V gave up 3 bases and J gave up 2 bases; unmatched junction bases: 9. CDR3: CSASPRRDRPYEQYF. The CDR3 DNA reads TGCAGTGCTAGTCCCCGGAGGGACAGGCCCTACGAGCAGTACTTC.

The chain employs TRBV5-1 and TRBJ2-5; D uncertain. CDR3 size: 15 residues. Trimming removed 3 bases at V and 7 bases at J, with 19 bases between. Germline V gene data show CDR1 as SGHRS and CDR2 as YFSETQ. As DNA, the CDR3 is TGCGCCAGCAGCTCACCCCCCCAGGCAGAAGGGACCCAGTACTTC. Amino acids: CASSSPPQAEGTQYF.

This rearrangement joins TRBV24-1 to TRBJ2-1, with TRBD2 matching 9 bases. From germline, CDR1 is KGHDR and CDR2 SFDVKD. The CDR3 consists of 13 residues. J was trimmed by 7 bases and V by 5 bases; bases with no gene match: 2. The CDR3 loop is CATSGGGANEQFF. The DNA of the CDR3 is TGTGCCACCAGTGGCGGGGGGGCGAATGAGCAGTTCTTC.

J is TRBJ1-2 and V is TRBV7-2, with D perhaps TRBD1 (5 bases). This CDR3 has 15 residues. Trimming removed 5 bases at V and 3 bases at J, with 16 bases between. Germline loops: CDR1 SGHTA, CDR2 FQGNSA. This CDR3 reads CASSKWGELDYGYTF. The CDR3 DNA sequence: TGTGCCAGCAGCAAATGGGGGGAGTTGGACTATGGCTACACCTTC.

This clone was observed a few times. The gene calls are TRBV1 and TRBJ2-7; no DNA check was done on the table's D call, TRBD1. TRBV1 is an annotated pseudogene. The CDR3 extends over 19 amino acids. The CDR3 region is CTSSQTGQATKRLFYEQYV. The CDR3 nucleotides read TGCACCAGCAGCCAAACAGGACAGGCGACCAAACGCTTATTCTACGAGCAGTACGTC.

CDR3 protein: CASGGLLDTQYF. In nucleotides, the CDR3 is TGTGCCAGCGGTGGACTTCTAGATACGCAGTATTTT. The chain has TRBV18 and TRBJ2-3; D is perhaps TRBD2 (5 bases). CDR3 length equals 12 residues. Trimming shortened V by 8 bases and J by 5 bases, and 11 bases separated the two germline ends. Per the germline V gene, CDR1 is KGHSH and CDR2 is LQKENI.

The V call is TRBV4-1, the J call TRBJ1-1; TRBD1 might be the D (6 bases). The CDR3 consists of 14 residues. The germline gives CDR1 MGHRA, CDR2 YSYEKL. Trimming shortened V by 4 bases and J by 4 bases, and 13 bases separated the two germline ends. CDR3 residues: CASSRKQGGTEAFF. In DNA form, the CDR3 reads TGCGCCAGCAGCCGGAAACAGGGTGGCACTGAAGCTTTCTTT.

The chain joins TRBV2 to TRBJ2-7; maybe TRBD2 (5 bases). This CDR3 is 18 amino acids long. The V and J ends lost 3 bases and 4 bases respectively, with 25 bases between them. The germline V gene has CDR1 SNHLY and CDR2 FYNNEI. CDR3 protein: CASSEGWNRDYPFYEQYV. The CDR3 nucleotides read TGTGCCAGCAGTGAGGGGTGGAATCGAGACTACCCTTTTTACGAGCAGTACGTC.

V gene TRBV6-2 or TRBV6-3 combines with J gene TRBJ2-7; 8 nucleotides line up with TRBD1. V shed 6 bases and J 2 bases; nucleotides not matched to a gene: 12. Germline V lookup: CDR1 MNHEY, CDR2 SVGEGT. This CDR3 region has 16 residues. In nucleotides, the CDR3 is TGTGCCAGCAGCCGACAAACAGGGGGACTTGCCTACGAGCAGTACTTC. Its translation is CASSRQTGGLAYEQYF.